This TCR beta chain appears in the sequencing data of a study of T cell repertoires in cytomegalovirus infection (dated by TCRdb to the late 2010s). General notes on the study: Peptide stimulations targeted recently identified HLA-C-restricted CMV epitopes, whose presentation resists viral immunomodulation, together with well-studied HLA-B-restricted epitopes. Donor HLA type was relevant to the analysis, as public TCR beta signatures indicated carriage of CMV infection together with the matching HLA type. Here is what the overall study found, with its caveats: The ex vivo response was dominated by HLA-C-restricted CMV-specific TCR beta clonotypes, which also provided the single most frequent clonotype in two of eight donors. Cumulative frequency of public TCR beta family members discriminated carriers of CMV infection plus the relevant HLA type in this cohort and an independent roughly 350-donor cohort.

In the paper's terms, the treatment or condition label means: in vitro stimulation with specific CMV peptide epitopes to enrich CMV-specific T cells. In regard to this clonotype: Its antigen has not been determined. There are no base qualities to consult, and no much larger clone falls within one base.

V loses 1 base at its end and J loses 2 bases; junction bases beyond the gene matches: 11. The CDR3, from cysteine to phenylalanine, totals 18 residues. CDR3 DNA is the only sequence kept; it has 54 bases, read in frame from the first base. The germline V gene (reference sequence) provides CDR1 MNHNY and CDR2 SVGAGI. TCRdb records Illumina HiSeq 1500 as the sequencer. TCRdb's own reprocessing of the public reads used fastp at Q25 and MiXCR and kept productive beta chains. Under each unique CDR3 protein, matching rows form one entry showing the most common genes and DNA. This sample comprises a few hundred thousand distinct CDR3 sequences, more than 30% of them detected only once. The top ten constitute about 17% of the sample.

The input for sequencing was cultured PBMCs, taken from culture after CMV antigen stimulation. This chain joins TRBV6-6 to TRBJ2-7; 10 of the junction bases match TRBD1. The sequence came from a human donor in good health (CMV status not recorded). Some clones in this sample may be carry-over from other donors' samples. The DNA reads TGTGCCAGCAGTTACTTCCCCGGGACAGGGGCCGACACCTACGAGCAGTACTTC. It translates as CASSYFPGTGADTYEQYF.